The 6 T cell receptor beta chains below all came from one sample that was sequenced in a study of blood T cell repertoires in COVID-19. Assay used: immunoSEQ multiplex PCR; TCRdb lists only in-frame clones, some missing. Of under 300,000 clones in the sample, around 83% are singletons; the top ten hold 5.7%. Source material: peripheral blood. Every receptor here comes from a man older than 75 with acute or convalescent COVID-19.

A single count supports this clone. V and J are TRBV7-9 and TRBJ2-7; D might be TRBD1 (7 bases). V was pared by 3 bases and J by 5 bases, with 17 bases between. The CDR3 length is 15 residues. CDR1 and CDR2 (germline): SEHNR, FQNEAQ (reference sequence). The CDR3 spells CASSFGAGGSDEQYF. The CDR3 coding sequence is TGTGCCAGCAGCTTCGGGGCAGGGGGGTCTGACGAGCAGTACTTC.

The chain couples TRBV5-1 to TRBJ2-4; perhaps TRBD1 as D (6 bases). Germline CDR1 and CDR2: SGHRS and YFSETQ. V was shortened by 4 bases and J by 1 base, with 12 bases between the two germline ends. This CDR3 region has 15 residues. CDR3 in amino acids: CASSPRDTAKNIQYF. CDR3 in DNA: TGCGCCAGCAGCCCGAGGGACACCGCCAAAAACATTCAGTACTTC.

V gene TRBV2 combines with J gene TRBJ2-1; 14 bases agree with TRBD2. In germline, CDR1 is SNHLY, CDR2 FYNNEI. This CDR3 is built from 17 residues. Unmatched junction bases numbered 13, after V lost 8 bases and J lost 7 bases. The CDR3 DNA follows: TGTGCCAGCGGGGGGGGTCGGACTAGCGGGAGGTTGAATGAGCAGTTCTTC. This gives the protein CASGGGRTSGRLNEQFF.

CDR3 DNA: TGCAGCGTACGGACAGAAATTGAAAAACTGTTTTTT. This codes for CSVRTEIEKLFF. The chain links TRBV29-1 to TRBJ1-4; D perhaps matches TRBD1 (6 bases). Trimming cost V 6 bases and J 7 bases, with 12 bases left between them. This CDR3 comprises 12 residues. Germline values: CDR1 SQVTM, CDR2 ANQGSEA.

The chain uses TRBV7-8 and TRBJ2-5; D is undetermined. The CDR3 runs 12 residues. CDR1 and CDR2 (germline): SGHVS, FQNEAQ. Trimming stripped 5 bases from V and 4 bases from J, with 8 bases between. This chain's CDR3 is CASSQNRETQYF. CDR3 nucleotide sequence: TGTGCCAGCAGCCAGAATAGAGAGACCCAGTACTTC.

CDR3 region: CASGLAGPYEQYF. DNA of the CDR3: TGTGCCAGCGGACTAGCGGGACCCTACGAGCAGTACTTC. The V and J genes are TRBV27 and TRBJ2-7, with 12 bases fitting TRBD2. The CDR3 length is 13 residues. The J segment lost 2 bases and the V segment lost 8 bases, leaving 1 base of the junction unmatched. Germline V gives CDR1 MNHEY, CDR2 SMNVEV (reference sequence).